These T cell receptor beta chains were read from a single sample in a study of T cells in localized non-small cell lung cancer. Profiling relied on immunoSEQ multiplex PCR, and the TCRdb table lists in-frame clones only, not all of them. The sample has about 11,000 clones; more than 85% are singletons. Specimen: peripheral blood, collected before any cancer treatment. The receptors were sampled from a male donor at least 60 years old with stage III lung adenocarcinoma. Each CDR3 is given with its conserved first and last residue. D genes are given only for firm matches. Some rows mark clone size as missing; the rest say once, few, many or name a class of expanded clone.

>NA|TRBV30|TRBD1|TRBJ1-1
CAWRDRALNTEAFF
TGTGCCTGGAGAGACAGGGCCCTGAACACTGAAGCTTTCTTT
>NA|TRBV5-6|NA|TRBJ2-6
CASSLVRVSGANVLTF
TGTGCCAGCAGCTTGGTTAGGGTGTCAGGGGCCAACGTCCTGACTTTC
>NA|TRBV2|TRBD1|TRBJ2-4
CASSGQGVTKNIQYF
TGTGCCAGCTCGGGGCAGGGGGTAACCAAAAACATTCAGTACTTC
>NA|TRBV19|NA|TRBJ1-1
CASSLGQPNTEAFF
TGTGCCAGTAGTCTCGGGCAGCCAAACACTGAAGCTTTCTTT
>NA|TRBV9|TRBD1|TRBJ1-1
CASSQTGDTEAFF
TGTGCCAGCAGCCAGACAGGGGATACTGAAGCTTTCTTT
>NA|TRBV29-1|NA|TRBJ2-7
CSATTSYEQYF
TGCAGCGCTACGACCTCCTACGAGCAGTACTTC
>NA|TRBV6-1|NA|TRBJ2-3
CASSTQDDTQYF
TGTGCCAGCAGTACACAGGATGATACGCAGTATTTT
>NA|TRBV6-5|TRBD2|TRBJ2-7
CASSSRTSGGHEQYF
TGTGCCAGCAGTTCCCGGACTAGCGGGGGACACGAGCAGTACTTC
>NA|TRBV2|NA|TRBJ2-7
CASNGQGTYEQYF
TGTGCCAGCAATGGGCAGGGAACCTACGAGCAGTACTTC
>few|TRBV4-1|TRBD1|TRBJ1-5
CASSQGDRDQPQHF
TGCGCCAGCAGCCAAGGGGACAGGGACCAGCCCCAGCATTTT
>NA|TRBV7-6|NA|TRBJ2-1
CASSFTVGTSSYNEQFF
TGTGCCAGCAGCTTCACCGTAGGAACTAGCTCCTACAATGAGCAGTTCTTC
>NA|TRBV18|TRBD1|TRBJ2-5
CASSPLEDRGGTQYF
TGTGCCAGCTCACCGCTGGAGGACAGGGGTGGGACCCAGTACTTC
>once|TRBV30|NA|TRBJ2-7
CAWGGPLSSYEQYF
TGTGCCTGGGGGGGGCCACTGAGCTCCTACGAGCAGTACTTC
>few|TRBV6-1|NA|TRBJ2-7
CASSEAPGPPSEQYF
TGTGCCAGCAGTGAAGCCCCGGGACCGCCTAGCGAGCAGTACTTC
>NA|TRBV27|NA|TRBJ2-2
CASSLYPSGGNTGELFF
TGTGCCAGCAGTTTATATCCAAGCGGAGGGAACACCGGGGAGCTGTTTTTT
>NA|TRBV7-7|NA|TRBJ2-7
CASSDRGSYEQYF
TGTGCCAGCAGCGACCGGGGCTCCTACGAGCAGTACTTC
>once|TRBV6-1|NA|TRBJ2-4
CASSDAGLAKNIQYF
TGTGCCAGCAGTGACGCGGGGCTAGCCAAAAACATTCAGTACTTC
>NA|TRBV5-8|TRBD1|TRBJ1-5
CASRQDRSNQPQHF
TGTGCCAGCAGGCAGGACAGGAGCAATCAGCCCCAGCATTTT
>NA|TRBV20-1|NA|TRBJ2-3
CSAKTADTQYF
TGCAGTGCTAAGACAGCGGATACGCAGTATTTT